The 25 T cell receptor beta chains presented below share a single source sample, sequenced in a study of control samples from healthy donors and cancer patients. Profiled with immunoSEQ multiplex PCR; TCRdb holds only in-frame clones, not every one. The repertoire includes about 120,000 clones, 85% to 95% of them detected once, and about 2.8% sits in the top ten. The sample comprised blood. The receptors originated from a man aged 25 to 40 in good health.

The chain uses TRBV5-1 and TRBJ1-2; 7 nucleotides line up with TRBD1. Germline loops: CDR1 SGHRS, CDR2 YFSETQ. The CDR3 runs to 13 residues. J was trimmed by 4 bases and V by 4 bases; bases with no gene match: 4. The DNA of the CDR3 is TGCGCCAGCAGCCCGGGACAGCCCTATGGCTACACCTTC. The encoded protein is CASSPGQPYGYTF.

Concerning this clone itself: This sample also contains other DNA sequences that code for the same CDR3. The chain combines TRBV6-5 with TRBJ1-2, with 10 bases identical to TRBD1. This CDR3 contains 14 residues. Per the germline V gene, CDR1 is MNHEY and CDR2 is SVGAGI. The V and J ends lost 4 bases and 8 bases, in that order; junction bases with no gene match: 7. CDR3 amino acids: CASSWGGTGEGYTF. In DNA, the CDR3 is TGTGCCAGCAGTTGGGGTGGGACAGGGGAGGGCTACACCTTC.

The chain uses TRBV9 and TRBJ2-1, with 13 positions matching TRBD2. The CDR3 is 17 amino acids. Germline V gives CDR1 SGDLS, CDR2 YYNGEE. With 2 bases clipped from V and 0 bases from J, the junction kept 2 bases outside the gene matches. The CDR3 loop reads CASSVGLAGSSYNEQFF. The CDR3 DNA reads as TGTGCCAGCAGCGTGGGACTAGCGGGGAGCTCCTACAATGAGCAGTTCTTC. Drawing the rest from reference TRBV9 and TRBJ2-1, the complete variable domain is DSGVTQTPKHLITATGQRVTLRCSPRSGDLSVYWYQQSLDQGLQFLIQYYNGEERAKGNILERFSAQQFPDLHSELNLSSLELGDSALYFCASSVGLAGSSYNEQFFGPGTRLTVL.

V and J are TRBV6-6 and TRBJ1-1; the D is unclear. Trimming left V 2 bases short and J 1 base short, with 14 bases between. This CDR3 is built from 16 residues. Germline V gene data show CDR1 as MNHNY and CDR2 as SVGAGI (reference sequence). CDR3 DNA sequence: TGTGCCAGCAGTTACGCGACCTCTCCCGGGAACACTGAAGCTTTCTTT. Translated, it gives CASSYATSPGNTEAFF.

The gene calls are TRBV19 and TRBJ1-5, with 8 bases that match TRBD1. V gave up 4 bases and J gave up 1 base; unmatched junction bases: 6. This CDR3 is built from 16 residues. Germline assignment: CDR1 LNHDA and CDR2 SQIVND (reference sequence). The CDR3 sequence is CASSTGGGSSNQPQHF. The CDR3 DNA follows: TGTGCCAGTAGTACAGGGGGCGGAAGCAGCAATCAGCCCCAGCATTTT.

The genes are TRBV19 and TRBJ2-7; 9 positions match TRBD2. Germline-derived CDR1 and CDR2 are LNHDA and SQIVND (reference sequence). The CDR3 has 14 amino acids. Trimming took 3 bases from V and 6 from J; bases not matched to a gene: 6. CDR3 in DNA: TGTGCCAGTAGTATGGGGCTAGCGGGGAGCGAGCAGTACTTC. Its protein product is CASSMGLAGSEQYF. Full variable domain (rest looked up from reference TRBV19 and TRBJ2-7): DGGITQSPKYLFRKEGQNVTLSCEQNLNHDAMYWYRQDPGQGLRLIYYSQIVNDFQKGDIAEGYSVSREKKESFPLTVTSAQKNPTAFYLCASSMGLAGSEQYFGPGTRLTVT.

The chain joins TRBV5-4 to TRBJ1-1; no definite D call. The germline gives CDR1 SGHNT, CDR2 YYREEE (reference sequence). The CDR3 is made up of 15 amino acids. Between the trimmed V and J ends, which lost 4 bases and 2 bases, there was a span of 15 bases. CDR3 nucleotides: TGTGCCAGCAGCCGGGCGGGCAGACTTAACACTGAAGCTTTCTTT. Translating gives CASSRAGRLNTEAFF.

The CDR3 coding sequence is TGTGCCAGCAATCTCGGACAGGTCGGTGGCTACACCTTC. Translated, it gives CASNLGQVGGYTF. This chain connects TRBV28 to TRBJ1-2, with 7 bases matching TRBD1. Germline values: CDR1 MDHEN, CDR2 SYDVKM. This CDR3 is built from 13 residues. Trimming took 7 bases from V and 7 from J; bases not matched to a gene: 9.

The gene calls are TRBV28 and TRBJ1-3, with a tentative D call TRBD1 (5 bases). This CDR3 has 21 amino acids. Trimming shortened V by 5 bases and J by 4 bases, and 33 bases separated the two germline ends. Germline V CDR1 and CDR2: MDHEN, SYDVKM. In DNA form, the CDR3 reads TGTGCCAGCAGTGCGGGAAGGCAGGGAGGTTTTGGGACTCAGGCAGGAAACACCATATATTTT. Encoded protein: CASSAGRQGGFGTQAGNTIYF.

The chain joins TRBV6-5 to TRBJ2-2; no clear D gene. The CDR3 loop spans 13 amino acids. Germline V gene data show CDR1 as MNHEY and CDR2 as SVGAGI. Trimming stripped 0 bases from V and 7 bases from J, with 6 bases between. The CDR3 region has the DNA TGTGCCAGCAGTTACTCGAGGAGCGGGGAGCTGTTTTTT. This encodes CASSYSRSGELFF.

In nucleotides, the CDR3 is TGTGCCAGCAGCCCCCAAAAGGGGCAGCCCCTGCCCCGCGTTACCGGCTACACCTTC. The encoded protein is CASSPQKGQPLPRVTGYTF. V usage is TRBV7-9 and J usage is TRBJ1-2; perhaps TRBD1 as D (5 bases). Germline CDR1 reads SEHNR; CDR2 reads FQNEAQ (reference sequence). This CDR3 spans 19 amino acids. V was clipped by 5 bases and J by 8 bases, with 33 bases between them.

This clone showed up just once. The chain is built from TRBV7-8 and TRBJ2-7, with D possibly matching TRBD2 (6 bases). The germline gives CDR1 SGHVS, CDR2 FQNEAQ. The CDR3 totals 13 residues. V lost 5 bases and J 10 bases, leaving 18 bases between the germline ends. Here the CDR3 DNA reads TGTGCCAGCAGCACAAACCTGGGACTGTCTCAGTACGTC. The encoded protein is CASSTNLGLSQYV.

The chain carries TRBV5-4 and TRBJ2-1; 7 bases fit TRBD2. The germline gives CDR1 SGHNT, CDR2 YYREEE (reference sequence). The J segment lost 5 bases and the V segment lost 0 bases, leaving 8 bases of the junction unmatched. This CDR3 is built from 16 residues. The CDR3 sequence is CASSLGGGLHHNEQFF. Here the CDR3 DNA reads TGTGCCAGCAGCTTGGGCGGGGGACTCCACCACAATGAGCAGTTCTTC.

The rearrangement joins TRBV29-1 to TRBJ2-1, with 8 nucleotides matching TRBD2. V shed 0 bases, J shed 8 bases, and the junction held 6 bases outside the gene matches. This CDR3 comprises 14 residues. The germline gives CDR1 SQVTM, CDR2 ANQGSEA. Written as DNA, the CDR3 is TGCAGCGTTGAAGATCGAGGGACTAGTTATGAGCAGTTCTTC. The encoded protein is CSVEDRGTSYEQFF.

This clone appeared a few times. V usage is TRBV6-2 or TRBV6-3 and J usage is TRBJ2-4, with D perhaps given as TRBD1 or TRBD2 (6 bases each). Germline CDR1 reads MNHEY; CDR2 reads SVGEGT. The V end was cut by 2 bases, the J end by 0 bases, with 11 bases between. The CDR3 has 16 amino acids. The DNA of the CDR3 is TGTGCCAGCAGTTACACGGGGGCCGCAGCCAAAAACATTCAGTACTTC. Protein product: CASSYTGAAAKNIQYF.

The V and J genes are TRBV7-2 and TRBJ2-3; the match to TRBD2 covers 9 bases. The CDR3 runs 17 residues. The V gene end was trimmed by 1 base and the J gene end by 5 bases; junction bases not matched to a gene: 10. Germline CDR1 SGHTA, CDR2 FQGNSA. CDR3 sequence (DNA): TGTGCCAGCAGCTTAGGAGGCGGGGGGGCCTTTATAGATACGCAGTATTTT. Protein product: CASSLGGGGAFIDTQYF.

V usage is TRBV9 and J usage is TRBJ2-1; D possibly corresponds to TRBD1 (6 bases). This CDR3 has 21 amino acids. From germline, CDR1 is SGDLS and CDR2 YYNGEE. The germline V and J ends were trimmed by 0 bases and 5 bases, with 30 bases remaining between them. In DNA form, the CDR3 reads TGTGCCAGCAGCGTAGAAGCCTCGGGACAAGGACCGAGGGGGATACACAATGAGCAGTTCTTC. Amino acids: CASSVEASGQGPRGIHNEQFF.

The J gene is TRBJ1-3, the V gene TRBV6-5; TRBD1 is a possible D gene (5 bases). The CDR3 extends over 16 amino acids. The V end was cut by 0 bases, the J end by 2 bases, with 11 bases between. CDR1 MNHEY and CDR2 SVGAGI come from the germline V gene. CDR3 in DNA: TGTGCCAGCAGTTACTCCCCGACAGTAACTGGAAACACCATATATTTT. It encodes CASSYSPTVTGNTIYF.

This clone was seen a single time. The chain has TRBV27 and TRBJ1-5, with D possibly matching TRBD1 (5 bases). The germline V gene encodes CDR1 MNHEY and CDR2 SMNVEV (reference sequence). Trimming pared 3 bases from V and 7 bases from J, leaving 16 bases between. This CDR3 is 15 amino acids long. The CDR3 DNA follows: TGTGCCAGCAGTTTCAGGGTAGGCGTGGGACAGCCCCAGCATTTT. It translates to CASSFRVGVGQPQHF.

This clone was seen just once. As DNA, the CDR3 is TGTGCCAGCAGCCAACGGGTCTCTGGGGCCAACGTCCTGACTTTC. It codes for CASSQRVSGANVLTF. The V gene is TRBV3-1 (or the pseudogene TRBV3-2), the J gene TRBJ2-6; unclear D gene. CDR3 length: 15 residues. Germline lookup yields CDR1 LGHDT and CDR2 YNNKEL (reference sequence). Trimming removed 2 bases from V and 0 bases from J, with 5 bases in between.

The V and J genes are TRBV19 and TRBJ2-3, with D perhaps matching TRBD2 (6 bases). Per the germline V gene, CDR1 is LNHDA and CDR2 is SQIVND (reference sequence). The length of the CDR3 is 12 residues. V gave up 5 bases and J gave up 12 bases, with 15 bases separating them. Here the CDR3 reads CASSFAGTLQYF. The CDR3 nucleotides are TGTGCCAGTAGTTTCGCCGGGACTCTCCAGTATTTT.

The V and J genes are TRBV6-2 or TRBV6-3 and TRBJ2-3; D gene uncertain. V was shortened by 5 bases and J by 0 bases, with 9 bases between the two germline ends. The germline V gene encodes CDR1 MNHEY and CDR2 SVGEGT. The CDR3 is made up of 14 amino acids. The DNA of the CDR3 is TGTGCCAGCAGTCCGAGCGAGAGCACAGATACGCAGTATTTT. It translates to CASSPSESTDTQYF.

V is TRBV4-1 and J is TRBJ1-2; D not resolved. The CDR3 has 14 residues. Trimming cost V 4 bases and J 8 bases, with 17 bases left between them. Germline CDR1 is MGHRA and CDR2 is YSYEKL. The CDR3 loop reads CASSPTDGPGGYTF. Written as DNA, the CDR3 is TGCGCCAGCAGCCCGACCGACGGCCCTGGGGGCTACACCTTC.

The V and J genes are TRBV5-6 and TRBJ2-5, with no clear D. Germline loops: CDR1 SGHDT, CDR2 YYEEEE. CDR3 length equals 13 residues. V was cut by 0 bases and J by 5 bases, with 8 bases left in between. CDR3 coding DNA: TGTGCCAGCAGCTTGGGGGTGTCCGAGACCCAGTACTTC. Protein: CASSLGVSETQYF. Based on the CDR3 plus reference TRBV5-6 and TRBJ2-5, the full variable domain is DAGVTQSPTHLIKTRGQQVTLRCSPKSGHDTVSWYQQALGQGPQFIFQYYEEEERQRGNFPDRFSGHQFPNYSSELNVNALLLGDSALYLCASSLGVSETQYFGPGTRLLVL.

The rearrangement links TRBV19 to TRBJ1-2, with 8 bases aligning to TRBD1. The V segment lost 6 bases and the J segment 2 bases; nucleotides outside the gene matches: 2. The CDR3 runs to 13 residues. Germline loops: CDR1 LNHDA, CDR2 SQIVND (reference sequence). CDR3 DNA sequence: TGTGCCAGTAGGTGGACAGGGAACTATGGCTACACCTTC. It translates to CASRWTGNYGYTF.